This T cell receptor beta chain was captured by sequencing in a study of T cells in Graves' hyperthyroidism and ophthalmopathy. Whole-study results and caveats: In the blood, most expanded thyroid clonotypes above 0.001 appeared as well.

This clonotype was counted at least ten times. What it recognizes is unknown. The investigators amplified TCR beta CDR3 regions from RNA transcripts. HTBI primers were used for first-round RT-PCR of the TCR CDR3. A single record per CDR3 protein comes from TCRdb applying MiXCR to the multiplex PCR reads. The sample carries around 250,000 distinct CDR3 sequences, less than 15% recorded once. J gave up 5 bases and V 5 bases, and 9 bases lay outside the gene matches. Per the germline V gene, CDR1 is MDHEN and CDR2 is SYDVKM. This CDR3 is 17 amino acids long. The source is a woman aged 35 to 49 with Graves' hyperthyroidism that later progressed to Graves' ophthalmopathy. Material for sequencing was blood. The chain links TRBV28 to TRBJ2-7; 16 nucleotides align to TRBD2. The CDR3 DNA sequence: TGTGCCAGCAGTCTAGGGACTAGCGGGAGGGGATTCCACGAGCAGTACTTC. Residues: CASSLGTSGRGFHEQYF.